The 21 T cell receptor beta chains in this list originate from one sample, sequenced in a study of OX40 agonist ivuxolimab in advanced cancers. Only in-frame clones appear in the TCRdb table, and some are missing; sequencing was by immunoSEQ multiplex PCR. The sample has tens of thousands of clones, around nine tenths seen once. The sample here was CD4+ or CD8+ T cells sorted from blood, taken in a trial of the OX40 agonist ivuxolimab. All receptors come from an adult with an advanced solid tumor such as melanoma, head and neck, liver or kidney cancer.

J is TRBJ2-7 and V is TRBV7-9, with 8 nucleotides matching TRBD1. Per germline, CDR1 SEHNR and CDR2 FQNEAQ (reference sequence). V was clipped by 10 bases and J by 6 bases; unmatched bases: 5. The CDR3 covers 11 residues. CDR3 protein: CAISTGAEQYF. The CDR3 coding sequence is TGTGCCATCTCGACAGGGGCCGAGCAGTACTTC.

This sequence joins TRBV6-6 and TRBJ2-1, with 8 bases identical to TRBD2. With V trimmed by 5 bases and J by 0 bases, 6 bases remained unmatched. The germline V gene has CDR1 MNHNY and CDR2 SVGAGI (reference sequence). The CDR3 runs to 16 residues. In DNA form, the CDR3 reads TGTGCCAGCAGTACACTACTAGCGGCCTCCTACAATGAGCAGTTCTTC. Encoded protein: CASSTLLAASYNEQFF.

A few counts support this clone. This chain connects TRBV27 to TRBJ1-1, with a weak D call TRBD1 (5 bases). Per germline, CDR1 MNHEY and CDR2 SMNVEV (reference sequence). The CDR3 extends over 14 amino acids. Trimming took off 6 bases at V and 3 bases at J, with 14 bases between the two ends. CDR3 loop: CASSHLGGDTEAFF. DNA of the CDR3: TGTGCCAGCAGCCACCTTGGGGGGGACACTGAAGCTTTCTTT.

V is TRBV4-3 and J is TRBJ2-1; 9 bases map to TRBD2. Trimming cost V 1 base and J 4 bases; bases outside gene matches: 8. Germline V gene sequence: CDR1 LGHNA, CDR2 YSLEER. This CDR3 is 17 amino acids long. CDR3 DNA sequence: TGCGCCAGCAGCCAAGGAGTTCTGACTAGCGGATACAATGAGCAGTTCTTC. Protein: CASSQGVLTSGYNEQFF.

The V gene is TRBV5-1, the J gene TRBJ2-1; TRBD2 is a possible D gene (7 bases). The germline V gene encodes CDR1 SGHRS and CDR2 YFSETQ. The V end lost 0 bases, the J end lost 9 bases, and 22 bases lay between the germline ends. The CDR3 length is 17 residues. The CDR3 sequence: CASSLESVVQGGGEQFF. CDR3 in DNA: TGCGCCAGCAGCTTGGAGTCGGTGGTGCAGGGAGGGGGTGAGCAGTTCTTC.

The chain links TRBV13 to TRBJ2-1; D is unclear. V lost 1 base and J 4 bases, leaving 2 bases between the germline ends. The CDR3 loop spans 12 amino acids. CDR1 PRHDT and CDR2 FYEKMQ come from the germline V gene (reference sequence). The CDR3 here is CASSLAYNEQFF. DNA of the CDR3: TGTGCCAGCAGCTTAGCTTACAATGAGCAGTTCTTC.

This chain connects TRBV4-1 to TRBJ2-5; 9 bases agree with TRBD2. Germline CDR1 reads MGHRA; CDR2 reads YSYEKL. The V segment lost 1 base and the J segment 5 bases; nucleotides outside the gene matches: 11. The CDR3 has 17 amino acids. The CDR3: CASSQVVGLAGWETQYF. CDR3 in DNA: TGCGCCAGCAGCCAAGTGGTAGGGCTAGCGGGATGGGAGACCCAGTACTTC.

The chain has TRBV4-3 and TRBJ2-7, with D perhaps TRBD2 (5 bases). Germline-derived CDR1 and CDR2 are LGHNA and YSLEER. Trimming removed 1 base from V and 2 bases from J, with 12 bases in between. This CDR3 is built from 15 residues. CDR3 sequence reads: CASSQGTGWTYEQYF. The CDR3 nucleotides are TGCGCCAGCAGCCAAGGGACGGGATGGACCTACGAGCAGTACTTC.

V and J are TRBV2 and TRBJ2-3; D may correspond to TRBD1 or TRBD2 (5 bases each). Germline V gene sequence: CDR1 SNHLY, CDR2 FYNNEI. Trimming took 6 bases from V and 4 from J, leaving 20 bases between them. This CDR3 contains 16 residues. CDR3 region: CASRGPGPTFADTQYF. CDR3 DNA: TGTGCCAGCAGGGGACCCGGCCCTACCTTTGCAGATACGCAGTATTTT.

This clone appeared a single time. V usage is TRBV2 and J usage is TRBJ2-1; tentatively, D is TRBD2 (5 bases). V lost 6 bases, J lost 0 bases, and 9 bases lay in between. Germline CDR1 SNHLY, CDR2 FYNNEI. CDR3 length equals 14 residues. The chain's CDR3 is CASSILGSYNEQFF. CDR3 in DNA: TGTGCCAGCAGCATACTAGGCTCCTACAATGAGCAGTTCTTC.

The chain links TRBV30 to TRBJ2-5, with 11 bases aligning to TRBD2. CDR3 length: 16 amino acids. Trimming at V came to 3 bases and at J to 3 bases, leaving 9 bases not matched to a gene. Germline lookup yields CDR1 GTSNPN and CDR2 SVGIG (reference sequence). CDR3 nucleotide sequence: TGTGCCTGGAGCGACCTAATAGCGGGAGGGGAAGAGACCCAGTACTTC. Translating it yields CAWSDLIAGGEETQYF.

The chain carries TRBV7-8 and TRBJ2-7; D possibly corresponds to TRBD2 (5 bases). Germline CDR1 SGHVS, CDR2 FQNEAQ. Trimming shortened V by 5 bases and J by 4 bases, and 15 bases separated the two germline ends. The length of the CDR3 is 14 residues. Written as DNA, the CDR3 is TGTGCCAGCAGCCAAGAATTCAGCGGATACGAGCAGTACTTC. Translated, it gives CASSQEFSGYEQYF. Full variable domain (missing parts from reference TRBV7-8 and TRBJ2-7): GAGVSQSPRYKVAKRGQDVALRCDPISGHVSLFWYQQALGQGPEFLTYFQNEAQLDKSGLPSDRFFAERPEGSVSTLKIQRTQQEDSAVYLCASSQEFSGYEQYFGPGTRLTVT.

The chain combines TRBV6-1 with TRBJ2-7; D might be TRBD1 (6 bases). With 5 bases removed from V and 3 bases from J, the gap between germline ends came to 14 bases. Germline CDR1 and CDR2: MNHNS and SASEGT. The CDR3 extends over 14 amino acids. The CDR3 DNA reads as TGTGCCAGCAGTCTCCCGGGACACTACTACGAGCAGTACTTC. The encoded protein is CASSLPGHYYEQYF.

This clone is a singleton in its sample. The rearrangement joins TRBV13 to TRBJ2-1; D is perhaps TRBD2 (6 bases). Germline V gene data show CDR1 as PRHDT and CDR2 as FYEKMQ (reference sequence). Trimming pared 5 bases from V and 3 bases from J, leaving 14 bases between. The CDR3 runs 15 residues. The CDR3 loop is CASSHNRESYNEQFF. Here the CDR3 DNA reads TGTGCCAGCAGCCACAACCGGGAGAGCTACAATGAGCAGTTCTTC.

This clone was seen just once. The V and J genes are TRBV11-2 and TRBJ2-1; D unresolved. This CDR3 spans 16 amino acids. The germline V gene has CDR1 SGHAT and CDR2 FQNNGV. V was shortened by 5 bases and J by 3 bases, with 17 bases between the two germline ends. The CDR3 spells CASSPLGTVVYNEQFF. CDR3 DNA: TGTGCCAGCAGCCCCCTTGGAACGGTAGTCTACAATGAGCAGTTCTTC.

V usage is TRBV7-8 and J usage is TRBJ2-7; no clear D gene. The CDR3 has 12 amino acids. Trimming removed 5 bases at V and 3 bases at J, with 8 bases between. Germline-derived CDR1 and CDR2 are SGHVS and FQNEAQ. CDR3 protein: CASSGISYEQYF. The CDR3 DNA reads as TGTGCCAGCAGCGGGATAAGCTACGAGCAGTACTTC.

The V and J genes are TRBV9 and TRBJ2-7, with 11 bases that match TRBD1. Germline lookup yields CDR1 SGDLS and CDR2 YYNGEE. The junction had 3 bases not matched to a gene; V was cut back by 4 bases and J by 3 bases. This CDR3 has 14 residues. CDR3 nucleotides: TGTGCCAGCAGCTCGGGACAGGGGGGCTACGAGCAGTACTTC. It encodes CASSSGQGGYEQYF.

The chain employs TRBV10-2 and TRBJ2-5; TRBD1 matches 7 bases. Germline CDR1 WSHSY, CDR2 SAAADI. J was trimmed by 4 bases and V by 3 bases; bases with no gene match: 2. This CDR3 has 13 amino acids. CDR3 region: CASSERGRETQYF. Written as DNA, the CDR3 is TGCGCCAGCAGTGAAAGGGGGCGAGAGACCCAGTACTTC.

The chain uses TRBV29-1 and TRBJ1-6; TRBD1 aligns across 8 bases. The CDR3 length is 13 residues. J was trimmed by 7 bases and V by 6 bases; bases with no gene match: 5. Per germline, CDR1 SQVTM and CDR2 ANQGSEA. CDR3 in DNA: TGCAGCGTCCGGGACAGGCTAAATTCACCCCTCCACTTT. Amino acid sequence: CSVRDRLNSPLHF.

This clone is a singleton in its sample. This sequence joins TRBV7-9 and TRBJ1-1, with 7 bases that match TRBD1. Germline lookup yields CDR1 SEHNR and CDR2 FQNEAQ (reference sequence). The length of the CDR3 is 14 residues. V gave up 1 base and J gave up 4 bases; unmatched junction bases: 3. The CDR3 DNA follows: TGTGCCAGCAGCTTAGTAGGGGGCGGCACTGAAGCTTTCTTT. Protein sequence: CASSLVGGGTEAFF.

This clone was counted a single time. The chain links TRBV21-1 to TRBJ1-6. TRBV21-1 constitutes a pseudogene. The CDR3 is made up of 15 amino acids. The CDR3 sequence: CASSSLRGGISPLHF. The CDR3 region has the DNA TGTGCCAGCAGCTCCCTCAGGGGGGGGATTTCACCCCTCCACTTT.